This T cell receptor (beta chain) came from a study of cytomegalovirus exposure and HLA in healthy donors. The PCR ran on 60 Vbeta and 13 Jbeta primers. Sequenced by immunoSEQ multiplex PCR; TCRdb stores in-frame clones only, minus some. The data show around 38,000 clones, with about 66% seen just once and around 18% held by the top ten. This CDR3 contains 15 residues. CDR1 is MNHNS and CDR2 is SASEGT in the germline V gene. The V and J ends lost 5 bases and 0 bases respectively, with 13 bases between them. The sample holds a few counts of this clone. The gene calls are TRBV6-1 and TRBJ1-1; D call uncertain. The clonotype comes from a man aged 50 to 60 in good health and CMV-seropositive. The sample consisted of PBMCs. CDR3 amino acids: CASSLEGHMNTEAFF. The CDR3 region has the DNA TGTGCCAGCAGTCTAGAAGGTCACATGAACACTGAAGCTTTCTTT.